The rows below give T cell receptor beta chains drawn from one sample of a study of T cell responses to AZD1222 COVID-19 vaccine. Using immunoSEQ multiplex PCR, the repertoire was profiled, and TCRdb retains in-frame clones only, with some absent. The top ten hold around 1.5% of the sample, which has more than 120,000 clones, around 90% seen once. This specimen was peripheral blood, taken 28 days after the second AZD1222 dose. The receptors derive from an adult who received the AZD1222 COVID-19 vaccine. The conserved cysteine and the conserved F or W are not part of the CDR3 here. Each record gives: V gene, J gene, CDR3 protein.

V: TRBV7-3
J: TRBJ2-2
CDR3: ASSLRASGSQELF

V: TRBV20-1
J: TRBJ1-1
CDR3: SASFPGRGTEAF

V: TRBV27
J: TRBJ1-1
CDR3: ASSRGRAAF

V: TRBV18
J: TRBJ2-7
CDR3: ASSPPGQGTYEQY

V: TRBV4-3
J: TRBJ1-3
CDR3: ASSQDVRGVGENTIY

V: TRBV20-1
J: TRBJ1-1
CDR3: SAKRTGEAF

V: TRBV4-2
J: TRBJ2-1
CDR3: ASSRTSAAPSDEQF

V: TRBV4-2
J: TRBJ2-1
CDR3: ASSQSTGVGEQF

V: TRBV24-1
J: TRBJ1-6
CDR3: ATSDRGLVGYNSPLH

V: TRBV5-5
J: TRBJ2-5
CDR3: ASSLGDRGGQETQY

V: TRBV7-2
J: TRBJ2-3
CDR3: ASSPRTSAFSTDTQY

V: TRBV18
J: TRBJ2-7
CDR3: ASPTWYEQY

V: TRBV27
J: TRBJ1-1
CDR3: ASSFWKNTEAF

V: TRBV12-3/TRBV12-4
J: TRBJ1-2
CDR3: ASSFSGRDGYT

V: TRBV29-1
J: TRBJ2-7
CDR3: SGTSPDAEQY

V: TRBV6-6
J: TRBJ2-3
CDR3: ASSYSLAGNTDTQY

V: TRBV30
J: TRBJ2-7
CDR3: AWSSTRDRNYEQY

V: TRBV18
J: TRBJ1-6
CDR3: ASSQGLLSYNSPLH

V: TRBV11-2
J: TRBJ2-5
CDR3: ASSSEGGETQY

V: TRBV30
J: TRBJ2-7
CDR3: AWSVGQGSSEQY

V: TRBV6-5
J: TRBJ1-2
CDR3: ASNYPSAYGYT

V: TRBV6-4
J: TRBJ2-3
CDR3: ASSKTPTGGPTDTQY

V: TRBV7-9
J: TRBJ1-1
CDR3: ASSSYGNTEAF

V: TRBV5-6
J: TRBJ2-7
CDR3: ASSLTGVTRYEQY

V: TRBV24-1
J: TRBJ2-1
CDR3: ATSAPRTKSYNEQF

V: TRBV7-6
J: TRBJ2-7
CDR3: ASSLPGEGYEQY

V: TRBV28
J: TRBJ1-2
CDR3: ASSWKDYGYT

V: TRBV5-1
J: TRBJ2-5
CDR3: ASSPRGSTSGKTGTSQETQY

V: TRBV27
J: TRBJ2-3
CDR3: ASSSPGQGSRAGNTQY

V: TRBV13
J: TRBJ1-2
CDR3: ASSFNRGNYGYT

V: TRBV28
J: TRBJ2-7
CDR3: ASSLGTSYEQY

V: TRBV28
J: TRBJ2-1
CDR3: ASSVRQGAKHNEQF